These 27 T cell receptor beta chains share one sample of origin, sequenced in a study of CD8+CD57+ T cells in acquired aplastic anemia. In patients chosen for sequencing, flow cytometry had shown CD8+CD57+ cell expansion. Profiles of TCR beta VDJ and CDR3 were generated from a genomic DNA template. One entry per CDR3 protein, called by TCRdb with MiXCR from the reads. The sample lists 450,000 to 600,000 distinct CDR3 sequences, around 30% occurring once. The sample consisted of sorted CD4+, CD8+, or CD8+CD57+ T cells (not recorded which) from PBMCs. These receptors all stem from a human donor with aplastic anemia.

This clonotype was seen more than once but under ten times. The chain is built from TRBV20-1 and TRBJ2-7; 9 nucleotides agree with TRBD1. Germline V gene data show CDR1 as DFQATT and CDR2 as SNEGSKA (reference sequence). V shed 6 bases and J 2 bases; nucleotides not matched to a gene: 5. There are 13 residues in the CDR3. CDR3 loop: CSARTGEAYEQYF. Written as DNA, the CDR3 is TGCAGTGCCCGGACAGGGGAAGCCTACGAGCAGTACTTC.

The CDR3 nucleotides read TGTGCCAGCTCACCCCTAGGCCGGACAGGGACCTACGAGCAGTACTTC. Its protein is CASSPLGRTGTYEQYF. The rearrangement links TRBV18 to TRBJ2-7; 8 nucleotides agree with TRBD1. V lost 3 bases to trimming and J lost 2 bases; unmatched junction nucleotides: 9. This CDR3 region has 16 residues. The germline CDR1 and CDR2 sequences are KGHSH and LQKENI. The full variable domain, completed using reference TRBV18 and TRBJ2-7, is NAGVMQNPRHLVRRRGQEARLRCSPMKGHSHVYWYRQLPEEGLKFMVYLQKENIIDESGMPKERFSAEFPKEGPSILRIQQVVRGDSAAYFCASSPLGRTGTYEQYFGPGTRLTVT.

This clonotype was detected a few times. This CDR3 is CASSPFYLGQEVYEQYF. DNA of the CDR3: TGTGCCAGCAGCCCATTTTATTTGGGACAGGAAGTATACGAGCAGTACTTC. The chain carries TRBV27 and TRBJ2-7; 8 nucleotides match TRBD1. V gave up 6 bases and J gave up 4 bases; unmatched junction bases: 17. Germline lookup yields CDR1 MNHEY and CDR2 SMNVEV (reference sequence). The CDR3 has 17 amino acids.

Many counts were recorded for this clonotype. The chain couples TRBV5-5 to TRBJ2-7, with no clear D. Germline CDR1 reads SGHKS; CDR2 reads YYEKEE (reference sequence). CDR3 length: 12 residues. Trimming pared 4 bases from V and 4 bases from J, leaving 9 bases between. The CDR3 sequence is CASSPDIYEQYF. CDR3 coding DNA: TGTGCCAGCAGCCCCGATATTTACGAGCAGTACTTC.

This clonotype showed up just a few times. In nucleotides, the CDR3 is TGTGCCAGCAGCTTGTTGCTAGCGGGAGGTGAGCAGTTCTTC. Protein sequence: CASSLLLAGGEQFF. The chain couples TRBV5-4 to TRBJ2-1; 11 bases are a match to TRBD2. After removal of 1 base from V and 9 bases from J, the junction contained 3 bases not matched to a gene. The CDR3 totals 14 residues. From germline, CDR1 is SGHNT and CDR2 YYREEE (reference sequence).

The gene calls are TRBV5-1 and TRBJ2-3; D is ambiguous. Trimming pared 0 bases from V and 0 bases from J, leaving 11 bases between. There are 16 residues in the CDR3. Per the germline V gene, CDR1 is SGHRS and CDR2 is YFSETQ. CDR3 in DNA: TGCGCCAGCAGCTTGGCCGAGGTAAGCAGCACAGATACGCAGTATTTT. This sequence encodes CASSLAEVSSTDTQYF.

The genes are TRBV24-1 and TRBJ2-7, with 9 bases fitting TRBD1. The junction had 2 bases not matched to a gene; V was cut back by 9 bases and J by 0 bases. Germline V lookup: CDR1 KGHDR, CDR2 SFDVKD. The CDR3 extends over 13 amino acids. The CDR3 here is CATEGQGSYEQYF. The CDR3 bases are TGTGCCACCGAGGGACAGGGCTCCTACGAGCAGTACTTC.

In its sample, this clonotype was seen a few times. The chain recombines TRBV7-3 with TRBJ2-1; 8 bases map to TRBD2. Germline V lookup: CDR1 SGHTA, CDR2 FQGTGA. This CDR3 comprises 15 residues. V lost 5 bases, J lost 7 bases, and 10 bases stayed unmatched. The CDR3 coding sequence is TGTGCCAGCAGCCGCGTGGCGGGAGGAGTTAATGAGCAGTTCTTC. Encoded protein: CASSRVAGGVNEQFF.

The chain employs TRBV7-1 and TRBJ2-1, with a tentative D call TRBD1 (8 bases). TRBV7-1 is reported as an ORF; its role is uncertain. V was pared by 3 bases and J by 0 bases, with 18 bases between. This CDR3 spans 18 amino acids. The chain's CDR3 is CASSSPRGRGNSYNEQFF. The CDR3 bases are TGTGCCAGCAGCTCCCCCAGGGGGCGGGGGAACTCCTACAATGAGCAGTTCTTC.

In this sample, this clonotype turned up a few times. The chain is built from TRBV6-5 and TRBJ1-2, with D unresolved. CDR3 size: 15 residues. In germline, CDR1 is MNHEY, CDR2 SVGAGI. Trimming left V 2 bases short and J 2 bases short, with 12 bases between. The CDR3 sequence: CASSYNYQVNYGYTF. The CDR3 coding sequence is TGTGCCAGCAGTTACAACTACCAAGTGAACTATGGCTACACCTTC.

Here the CDR3 DNA reads TGTGCCAGCAGCCATGGACTTGCTAGGGAGCAGTACTTC. Its translation is CASSHGLAREQYF. This sequence joins TRBV14 and TRBJ2-7; TRBD2 is a possible D gene (5 bases). The CDR3 is 13 amino acids. The germline V and J ends were trimmed by 3 bases and 7 bases, with 13 bases remaining between them. From germline, CDR1 is SGHDN and CDR2 FVKESK.

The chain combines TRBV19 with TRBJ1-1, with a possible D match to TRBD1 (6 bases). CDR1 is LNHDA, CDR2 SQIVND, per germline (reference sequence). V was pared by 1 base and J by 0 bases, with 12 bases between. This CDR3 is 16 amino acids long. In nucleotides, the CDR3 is TGTGCCAGTAGTATAGTTCAGGGGCCAATGAACACTGAAGCTTTCTTT. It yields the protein CASSIVQGPMNTEAFF.

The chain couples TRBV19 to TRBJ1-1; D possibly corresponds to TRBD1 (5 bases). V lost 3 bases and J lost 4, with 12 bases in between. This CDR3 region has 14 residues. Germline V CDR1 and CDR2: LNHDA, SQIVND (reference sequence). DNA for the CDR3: TGTGCCAGTAGTATCCTGGGGGGTGGCACTGAAGCTTTCTTT. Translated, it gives CASSILGGGTEAFF. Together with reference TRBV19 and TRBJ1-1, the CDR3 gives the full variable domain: DGGITQSPKYLFRKEGQNVTLSCEQNLNHDAMYWYRQDPGQGLRLIYYSQIVNDFQKGDIAEGYSVSREKKESFPLTVTSAQKNPTAFYLCASSILGGGTEAFFGQGTRLTVV.

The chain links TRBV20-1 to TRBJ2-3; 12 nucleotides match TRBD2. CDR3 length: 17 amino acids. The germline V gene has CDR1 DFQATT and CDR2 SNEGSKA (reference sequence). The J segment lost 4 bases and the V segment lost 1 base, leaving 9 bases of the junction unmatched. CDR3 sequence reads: CSARGELAGGLPDTQYF. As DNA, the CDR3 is TGCAGTGCTAGAGGAGAACTAGCGGGAGGCCTCCCAGATACGCAGTATTTT.

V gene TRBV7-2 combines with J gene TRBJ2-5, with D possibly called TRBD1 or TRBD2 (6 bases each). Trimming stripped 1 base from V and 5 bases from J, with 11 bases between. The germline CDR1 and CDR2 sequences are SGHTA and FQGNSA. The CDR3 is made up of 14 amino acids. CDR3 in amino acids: CASSLGYGGETQYF. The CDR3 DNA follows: TGTGCCAGCAGCTTAGGGTACGGGGGCGAGACCCAGTACTTC.

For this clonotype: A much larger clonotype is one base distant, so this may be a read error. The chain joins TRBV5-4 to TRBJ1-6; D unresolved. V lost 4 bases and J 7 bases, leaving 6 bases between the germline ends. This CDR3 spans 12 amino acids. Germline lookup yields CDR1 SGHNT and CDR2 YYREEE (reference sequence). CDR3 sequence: CASSTLNSPLHF. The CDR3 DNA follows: TGTGCCAGCAGCACACTGAATTCACCCCTCCACTTT.

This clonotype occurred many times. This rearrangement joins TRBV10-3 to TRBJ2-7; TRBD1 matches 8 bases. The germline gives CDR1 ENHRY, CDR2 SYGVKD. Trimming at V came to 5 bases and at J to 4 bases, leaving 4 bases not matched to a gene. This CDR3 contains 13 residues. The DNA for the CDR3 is TGTGCCATCAGTCAGGGGGCTGGTTACGAGCAGTACTTC. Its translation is CAISQGAGYEQYF.

The CDR3: CAWSVGRGQYF. CDR3 coding DNA: TGTGCCTGGAGTGTAGGTCGTGGGCAGTACTTC. The rearrangement joins TRBV30 to TRBJ2-7; D ambiguous. V dropped 0 bases and J dropped 9 bases, with 9 bases sitting between them. Germline CDR1 GTSNPN, CDR2 SVGIG (reference sequence). The CDR3 spans 11 residues.

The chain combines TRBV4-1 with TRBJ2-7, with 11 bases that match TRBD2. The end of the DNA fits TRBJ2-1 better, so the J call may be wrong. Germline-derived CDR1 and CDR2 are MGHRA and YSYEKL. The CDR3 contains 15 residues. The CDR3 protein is CASSHPGLAAGEQFF. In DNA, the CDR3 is TGCGCCAGCAGCCACCCGGGACTAGCGGCGGGCGAGCAGTTCTTC.

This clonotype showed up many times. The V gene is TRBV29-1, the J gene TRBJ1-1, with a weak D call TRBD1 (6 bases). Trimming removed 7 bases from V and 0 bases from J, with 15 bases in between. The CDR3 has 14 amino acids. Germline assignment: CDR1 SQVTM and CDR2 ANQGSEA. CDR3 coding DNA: TGCAGCGCAGAAACAGGGAAGATGAACACTGAAGCTTTCTTT. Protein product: CSAETGKMNTEAFF. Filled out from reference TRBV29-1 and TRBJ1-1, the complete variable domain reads SAVISQKPSRDICQRGTSLTIQCQVDSQVTMMFWYRQQPGQSLTLIATANQGSEATYESGFVIDKFPISRPNLTFSTLTVSNMSPEDSSIYLCSAETGKMNTEAFFGQGTRLTVV.

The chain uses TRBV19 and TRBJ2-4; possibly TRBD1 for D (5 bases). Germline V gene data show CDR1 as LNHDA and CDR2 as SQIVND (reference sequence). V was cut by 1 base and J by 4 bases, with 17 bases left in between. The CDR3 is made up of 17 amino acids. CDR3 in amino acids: CASSIGVARATKNIQYF. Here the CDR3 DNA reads TGTGCCAGTAGTATAGGGGTGGCCAGGGCCACGAAAAACATTCAGTACTTC.

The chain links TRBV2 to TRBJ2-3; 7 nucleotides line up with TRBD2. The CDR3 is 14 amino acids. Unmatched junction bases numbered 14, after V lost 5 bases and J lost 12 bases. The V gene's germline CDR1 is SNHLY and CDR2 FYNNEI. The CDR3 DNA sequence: TGTGCCAGCAGTTTAGAAGTAGCGGGCGGGCAACAGTATTTT. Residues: CASSLEVAGGQQYF.

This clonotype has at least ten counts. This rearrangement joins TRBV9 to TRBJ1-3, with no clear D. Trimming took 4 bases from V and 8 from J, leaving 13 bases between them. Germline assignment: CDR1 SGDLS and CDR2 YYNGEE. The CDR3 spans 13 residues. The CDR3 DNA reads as TGTGCCAGCAGCCCCAGCCGGGCGGACACCATATATTTT. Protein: CASSPSRADTIYF. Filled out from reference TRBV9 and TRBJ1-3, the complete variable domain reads DSGVTQTPKHLITATGQRVTLRCSPRSGDLSVYWYQQSLDQGLQFLIQYYNGEERAKGNILERFSAQQFPDLHSELNLSSLELGDSALYFCASSPSRADTIYFGEGSWLTVV.

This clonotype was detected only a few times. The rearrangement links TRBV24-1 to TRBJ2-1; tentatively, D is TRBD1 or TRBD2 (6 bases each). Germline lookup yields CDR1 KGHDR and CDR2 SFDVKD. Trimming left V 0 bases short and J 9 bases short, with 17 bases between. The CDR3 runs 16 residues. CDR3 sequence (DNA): TGTGCCACCAGTGATTTGTGGAGGGCAGGGGACGGTGAGCAGTTCTTC. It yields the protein CATSDLWRAGDGEQFF.

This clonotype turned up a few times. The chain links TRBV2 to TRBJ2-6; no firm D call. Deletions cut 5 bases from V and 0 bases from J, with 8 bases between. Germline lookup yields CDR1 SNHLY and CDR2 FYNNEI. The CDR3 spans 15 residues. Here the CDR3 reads CASSLQPSGANVLTF. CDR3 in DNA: TGTGCCAGCAGTTTACAGCCCTCTGGGGCCAACGTCCTGACTTTC.

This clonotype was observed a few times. The CDR3 DNA is TGTGCCAGCAGCCCTCGTTCTCCTAATGAAAAACTGTTTTTT. Protein: CASSPRSPNEKLFF. The chain employs TRBV7-2 and TRBJ1-4; no definite D call. V dropped 5 bases and J dropped 3 bases, with 10 bases sitting between them. The germline V gene has CDR1 SGHTA and CDR2 FQGNSA. There are 14 residues in the CDR3.

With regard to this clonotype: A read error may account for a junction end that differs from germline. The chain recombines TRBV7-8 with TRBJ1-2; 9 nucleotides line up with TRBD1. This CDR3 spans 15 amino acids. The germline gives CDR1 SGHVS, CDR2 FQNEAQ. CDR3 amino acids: CASSLAPGQGYGYTF. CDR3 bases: TGTGCTAGCAGCTTAGCGCCAGGACAGGGGTATGGCTACACCTTC.